This entry describes one T cell receptor beta chain. Its antigen is unidentified. This sample was taken from a study of cytomegalovirus exposure and HLA in healthy donors. Healthy people donating bone marrow made up the donors. Primers included in the PCR were 60 Vbeta and 13 Jbeta primers. Sequencing was performed with immunoSEQ multiplex PCR; in TCRdb, only in-frame clones are kept and a portion is missing. The repertoire includes some 190,000 clones, over 65% of them detected once, and more than 1.4% sits in the top ten. Study-level findings and limits: Looking again later, the authors saw that most CMV-associated TCR beta chains seemed HLA-restricted. Associated with cytomegalovirus, according to the listing, were 150 to 200 TCR beta chains.

The CDR3 loop spans 13 amino acids. Between the trimmed V and J ends, which lost 1 base and 3 bases, there was a span of 4 bases. The germline V gene has CDR1 SGHRS and CDR2 YFSETQ. The V gene is TRBV5-1, the J gene TRBJ1-4; D gene ambiguous. The sequenced material came from PBMCs. The origin of this receptor is a man younger than 35 in good health and CMV-seronegative. The CDR3: CASSLRSNEKLFF. In DNA, the CDR3 is TGCGCCAGCAGCTTGCGGTCTAATGAAAAACTGTTTTTT.